A single TCR beta chain is shown here with its context. What it recognizes is unknown. Carrying unique molecular identifiers, the cDNA also gained a universal primer site through template switching. TCRdb independently ran MiXCR on the 5' RACE reads; one entry per CDR3 protein. Of 450,000 to 500,000 distinct CDR3 sequences in the sample, 13% to 15% were seen once. The sample originates from a study of identical twins. Points from the study as a whole: The presence of invariant MAIT and iNKT cells could partly confound analyses of zero-insertion sequences.

CDR3 length: 15 amino acids. Germline assignment: CDR1 SGDLS and CDR2 YYNGEE. V was cut by 3 bases and J by 5 bases, with 14 bases left in between. Each donor (without exception) was a healthy Caucasian. The sample also formed part of further work on yellow fever vaccine responses in identical twins.

The sequenced material came from CD4+ T cells sorted from blood. The V call is TRBV9, the J call TRBJ2-2; D could derive from TRBD1 or TRBD2 (6 bases each). This clonotype originated in a young woman in good health. Here the CDR3 reads CASSAQGGMTGELFF. The CDR3 DNA is TGTGCCAGCAGCGCCCAAGGGGGGATGACCGGGGAGCTGTTTTTT.